This record looks at one TCR beta chain sequence and its context. Its antigen is unidentified. Sorting with CD45RO/CCR7/CD25/CD127/CD95/CD27 yielded naive, central memory, regulatory and stem-like memory CD4+ cells. The data originate from a study of beta chain features in type 1 diabetes. Whole-study findings and limits: Shortening of TCRB CDR3s, moderate but significant, appeared in all four CD4+ subsets of Type 1 diabetes patients.

Germline CDR1 SNHLY, CDR2 FYNNEI. The CDR3 covers 11 residues. The V end was cut by 4 bases, the J end by 8 bases, with 5 bases between. The study reverse transcribed the entire isolated RNA, so it sequenced expressed TCRB transcripts. TCRdb's copy holds only in-frame clones and misses some; the assay was immunoSEQ multiplex PCR. Among 200,000 to 300,000 clones listed, around 9.9% were seen once. The receptor was derived from a man aged 25 to 40 with type 1 diabetes. V is TRBV2 and J is TRBJ1-4, with no clear D. The sequencing sample was made of naive CD4+ T cells from blood. CDR3 region: CASSAVEKLFF. CDR3 coding DNA: TGTGCCAGCAGTGCGGTCGAAAAACTGTTTTTT. Drawing the rest from reference TRBV2 and TRBJ1-4, the complete variable domain is EPEVTQTPSHQVTQMGQEVILRCVPISNHLYFYWYRQILGQKVEFLVSFYNNEISEKSEIFDDQFSVERPDGSNFTLKIRSTKLEDSAMYFCASSAVEKLFFGSGTQLSVL.